A single sample gave rise to the 14 T cell receptor beta chains below, sequenced in a study of cytomegalovirus exposure and HLA in healthy donors. Researchers ran the PCR with 60 Vbeta and 13 Jbeta primers. Repertoires were generated with immunoSEQ multiplex PCR, while TCRdb's copy carries only in-frame clones and drops some. The table gives 120,000 to 150,000 clones; the top ten clones make up around 1.5% of it. The sample consisted of PBMCs. The receptors derive from a woman between 45 and 65 years old in good health and CMV-seronegative.

V usage is TRBV18 and J usage is TRBJ1-5; a possible D gene is TRBD1 (6 bases). V was cut by 3 bases and J by 4 bases, with 19 bases left in between. The CDR3 has 17 amino acids. Germline V CDR1 and CDR2: KGHSH, LQKENI. CDR3 region: CASSPPTGTKMNQPQHF. Here the CDR3 DNA reads TGTGCCAGCTCACCTCCCACAGGGACAAAGATGAATCAGCCCCAGCATTTT.

The chain has TRBV5-1 and TRBJ1-3; D is perhaps TRBD1 (6 bases). CDR3 length equals 16 residues. V was shortened by 2 bases and J by 0 bases, with 12 bases between the two germline ends. Germline loops: CDR1 SGHRS, CDR2 YFSETQ. The CDR3 DNA is TGCGCCAGCAGCTTCTCAGGGGCCAACTCTGGAAACACCATATATTTT. This codes for CASSFSGANSGNTIYF.

This rearrangement joins TRBV7-2 to TRBJ2-1, with TRBD2 matching over 12 bases. There are 17 residues in the CDR3. The germline V gene encodes CDR1 SGHTA and CDR2 FQGNSA. Trimming cost V 3 bases and J 6 bases; bases outside gene matches: 9. The CDR3 DNA sequence: TGTGCCAGCAGCTTTCTAGCGGGAGGGGGGTTGGGCAATGAGCAGTTCTTC. This codes for CASSFLAGGGLGNEQFF.

The J gene is TRBJ2-1, the V gene TRBV7-3, with TRBD1 matching 10 bases. V trimming: 4 bases; J trimming: 6 bases; junction bases outside the gene matches: 12. Per the germline V gene, CDR1 is SGHTA and CDR2 is FQGTGA. The CDR3 consists of 17 residues. CDR3 in amino acids: CASSSITGTGALNEQFF. The CDR3 region has the DNA TGTGCCAGCAGCTCCATTACCGGGACAGGGGCTCTCAATGAGCAGTTCTTC.

The chain links TRBV30 to TRBJ1-1, with D uncertain. The CDR3 is made up of 14 amino acids. Trimming removed 4 bases from V and 1 base from J, with 13 bases in between. Germline V gene lookup returns CDR1 GTSNPN and CDR2 SVGIG (reference sequence). The chain's CDR3 is CAWNGMEANTEAFF. The CDR3 DNA follows: TGTGCCTGGAATGGAATGGAGGCGAACACTGAAGCTTTCTTT.

The gene calls are TRBV19 and TRBJ2-1, with 8 bases fitting TRBD2. The CDR3 is made up of 16 amino acids. V trimming: 5 bases; J trimming: 3 bases; junction bases outside the gene matches: 9. Germline loops: CDR1 LNHDA, CDR2 SQIVND (reference sequence). This chain's CDR3 is CASSAYGGAVYNEQFF. The CDR3 bases are TGTGCCAGTAGTGCCTACGGGGGGGCCGTCTACAATGAGCAGTTCTTC. The full variable domain, rest sourced from reference TRBV19 and TRBJ2-1, is DGGITQSPKYLFRKEGQNVTLSCEQNLNHDAMYWYRQDPGQGLRLIYYSQIVNDFQKGDIAEGYSVSREKKESFPLTVTSAQKNPTAFYLCASSAYGGAVYNEQFFGPGTRLTVL.

The chain combines TRBV28 with TRBJ2-7; possibly TRBD2 for D (6 bases). The CDR3 consists of 14 residues. The V end lost 6 bases, the J end lost 8 bases, and 20 bases lay between the germline ends. In germline, CDR1 is MDHEN, CDR2 SYDVKM. CDR3 sequence: CASRSGTASMKQYF. The CDR3 nucleotides are TGTGCCAGCAGGTCGGGGACTGCTTCTATGAAGCAGTACTTC.

This chain connects TRBV11-2 to TRBJ1-2; possibly TRBD1 for D (6 bases). V lost 0 bases to trimming and J lost 8 bases, with 10 bases between them. Germline CDR1 SGHAT, CDR2 FQNNGV. The CDR3 spans 13 residues. Written as DNA, the CDR3 is TGTGCCAGCAGCTTAGAGGGGGCTCGGGGCTACACCTTC. It specifies CASSLEGARGYTF.

V gene TRBV30 combines with J gene TRBJ1-3; TRBD1 matches at 10 bases. Germline-derived CDR1 and CDR2 are GTSNPN and SVGIG (reference sequence). The CDR3 is made up of 15 amino acids. V lost 4 bases and J lost 3; bases outside the gene matches: 6. The CDR3 loop reads CAWKGDRGLGNTIYF. The DNA of the CDR3 is TGTGCCTGGAAGGGGGACAGGGGTCTTGGAAACACCATATATTTT.

This chain joins TRBV18 and TRBJ1-5, with 7 bases aligning to TRBD1. V lost 4 bases, J lost 2 bases, and 8 bases stayed unmatched. Germline lookup yields CDR1 KGHSH and CDR2 LQKENI. The CDR3 spans 16 residues. The CDR3 protein is CASSRTGTVGNQPQHF. Here the CDR3 DNA reads TGTGCCAGCTCACGAACAGGGACAGTTGGCAATCAGCCCCAGCATTTT.

The chain is built from TRBV9 and TRBJ2-6, with D unclear. V was clipped by 1 base and J by 0 bases, with 8 bases between them. Germline lookup yields CDR1 SGDLS and CDR2 YYNGEE. The CDR3 runs to 16 residues. The CDR3 DNA reads TGTGCCAGCAGCGTAAGTCCGGTCTCTGGGGCCAACGTCCTGACTTTC. As protein: CASSVSPVSGANVLTF.

The chain employs TRBV6-6 and TRBJ1-5; no clear D gene. The CDR3 length is 13 residues. Germline CDR1 MNHNY, CDR2 SVGAGI (reference sequence). Trimming removed 6 bases at V and 4 bases at J, with 10 bases between. The CDR3 region has the DNA TGTGCCAGCAGCGGAGGGAGGAATCAGCCCCAGCATTTT. The encoded protein is CASSGGRNQPQHF.

V is TRBV11-2 and J is TRBJ2-7; a weak D match, TRBD1 (5 bases). Germline V gene lookup returns CDR1 SGHAT and CDR2 FQNNGV. This CDR3 comprises 15 residues. Trimming cost V 5 bases and J 0 bases, with 14 bases left between them. The CDR3 spells CASSLRGARSYEQYF. The DNA of the CDR3 is TGTGCCAGCAGCCTACGTGGGGCACGCTCCTACGAGCAGTACTTC.

V is TRBV5-6 and J is TRBJ1-5, with no clear D. The V end was cut by 4 bases, the J end by 2 bases, with 16 bases between. Germline loops: CDR1 SGHDT, CDR2 YYEEEE. The CDR3 extends over 16 amino acids. This CDR3 is CASSTLRTGGNQPQHF. For the CDR3, the DNA is TGTGCCAGCAGCACGTTGAGGACCGGGGGCAATCAGCCCCAGCATTTT.